The T cell receptor beta chain under discussion was sequenced for a study of blood T cell repertoires in COVID-19. Study-level background: The United States, Italy and Spain provided the acute and convalescent COVID-19 samples. The cDNA or gDNA used as material had been derived from T cells, B-cell-depleted T cells, or PBMCs.

This clone was seen a single time. Per the germline V gene, CDR1 is LGHDT and CDR2 is YNNKEL (reference sequence). CDR3 length: 15 residues. J lost 3 bases, V lost 4 bases, and 7 bases had no gene match. Measured with immunoSEQ multiplex PCR; TCRdb has only the in-frame clones, and not every one. The table includes over 55,000 clones, over 70% detected once. The clonotype was recovered from a man aged 45-65 years with active COVID-19. Sequenced: peripheral blood. The gene calls are TRBV3-1 (or the pseudogene TRBV3-2) and TRBJ2-5; 8 nucleotides line up with TRBD2. The CDR3 DNA is TGTGCCAGCAGCCGCCTCGGGGGGGCTAAAGAGACCCAGTACTTC. This codes for CASSRLGGAKETQYF.